What follows are 9 T cell receptor beta chains derived from one specimen sequenced in a study of beta chain features in type 1 diabetes. Study-wide points: Significant though moderate, a shortening of TCRB CDR3s appeared in all four CD4+ subsets of Type 1 diabetes patients.

Sequenced material consisted of expressed TCRB transcripts (all of the isolated RNA was reverse transcribed). The table came from immunoSEQ multiplex PCR; TCRdb's copy has only in-frame clones and leaves some out. The table lists some 640,000 clones, roughly 13% of them singletons. No antigen is known for these receptors. Sample: naive CD4+ T cells from blood. The receptors here all came from a man between 18 and 29 years old with type 1 diabetes.

The genes are TRBV7-2 and TRBJ2-4, with D unresolved. Trimming pared 4 bases from V and 6 bases from J, leaving 7 bases between. Germline V gene sequence: CDR1 SGHTA, CDR2 FQGNSA. CDR3 length: 12 residues. CDR3 DNA sequence: TGTGCCAGCAGCTCCAACATAAACATTCAGTACTTC. Residues: CASSSNINIQYF.

This clone has only a few counts. The rearrangement joins TRBV7-2 to TRBJ2-1; 8 bases line up with TRBD1. With 5 bases clipped from V and 0 bases from J, the junction kept 9 bases outside the gene matches. The CDR3 covers 17 residues. From germline, CDR1 is SGHTA and CDR2 FQGNSA. The DNA of the CDR3 is TGTGCCAGCAGCCCCAGCCCCGGACAGGGCTCCTACAATGAGCAGTTCTTC. This translates into CASSPSPGQGSYNEQFF.

The chain is built from TRBV28 and TRBJ1-1; possibly TRBD1 for D (6 bases). The V and J ends lost 7 bases and 4 bases respectively, with 7 bases between them. The CDR3 is 11 residues long. Per germline, CDR1 MDHEN and CDR2 SYDVKM. DNA of the CDR3: TGTGCCAGCATAGGGGGCACTGAAGCTTTCTTT. Protein product: CASIGGTEAFF.

The chain uses TRBV29-1 and TRBJ2-1; 9 nucleotides align to TRBD2. The length of the CDR3 is 13 residues. Germline V lookup: CDR1 SQVTM, CDR2 ANQGSEA. Unmatched junction bases numbered 6, after V lost 6 bases and J lost 6 bases. The CDR3 sequence: CSVVAGVGNEQFF. The CDR3 DNA sequence: TGCAGCGTCGTAGCGGGAGTGGGCAATGAGCAGTTCTTC.

The gene calls are TRBV11-2 and TRBJ2-7; TRBD2 agrees at 7 bases. Trimming took 8 bases from V and 6 from J; bases not matched to a gene: 4. The CDR3 has 11 amino acids. CDR1 SGHAT and CDR2 FQNNGV come from the germline V gene. As DNA, the CDR3 is TGTGCCAGCCTGAAGCGGGGCGAGCAGTACTTC. Translating it yields CASLKRGEQYF. Variable domain in full (rest from reference TRBV11-2 and TRBJ2-7): EAGVAQSPRYKIIEKRQSVAFWCNPISGHATLYWYQQILGQGPKLLIQFQNNGVVDDSQLPKDRFSAERLKGVDSTLKIQPAKLEDSAVYLCASLKRGEQYFGPGTRLTVT.

The V call is TRBV5-4, the J call TRBJ2-1, with D unresolved. The CDR3 has 12 residues. From germline, CDR1 is SGHNT and CDR2 YYREEE (reference sequence). V shed 2 bases and J shed 5 bases, with 5 bases lying between them. The CDR3 DNA follows: TGTGCCAGCAGCTTTGGGGACAATGAGCAGTTCTTC. It encodes CASSFGDNEQFF.

The chain uses TRBV30 and TRBJ1-5, with D uncertain. The CDR3 covers 14 residues. V lost 2 bases and J lost 4, with 12 bases in between. In germline, CDR1 is GTSNPN, CDR2 SVGIG (reference sequence). The CDR3 loop is CAWSMATPNQPQHF. CDR3 sequence (DNA): TGTGCCTGGAGTATGGCGACACCTAATCAGCCCCAGCATTTT. Complete variable domain (other parts from reference TRBV30 and TRBJ1-5): SQTIHQWPATLVQPVGSPLSLECTVEGTSNPNLYWYRQAAGRGLQLLFYSVGIGQISSEVPQNLSASRPQDRQFILSSKKLLLSDSGFYLCAWSMATPNQPQHFGDGTRLSIL.

This clone was recorded a few times. V and J are TRBV7-2 and TRBJ2-5, with TRBD2 as a possible D gene (6 bases). The V gene lost 2 bases and the J gene lost 5 bases, with 15 bases spanning the gap. Germline values: CDR1 SGHTA, CDR2 FQGNSA. The CDR3 length is 15 residues. The CDR3 protein is CASSLSSGWAETQYF. CDR3 DNA sequence: TGTGCCAGCAGCTTATCAAGCGGGTGGGCGGAGACCCAGTACTTC. Complete variable domain (other parts from reference TRBV7-2 and TRBJ2-5): GAGVSQSPSNKVTEKGKDVELRCDPISGHTALYWYRQSLGQGLEFLIYFQGNSAPDKSGLPSDRFSAERTGGSVSTLTIQRTQQEDSAVYLCASSLSSGWAETQYFGPGTRLLVL.

This chain links TRBV7-9 with TRBJ2-5; D ambiguous. Trimming removed 1 base from V and 2 bases from J, with 5 bases in between. The germline V gene has CDR1 SEHNR and CDR2 FQNEAQ (reference sequence). The CDR3 is 13 residues long. The CDR3 region has the DNA TGTGCCAGCAGCTTAGTTCAGCAAGAGACCCAGTACTTC. Its protein is CASSLVQQETQYF.